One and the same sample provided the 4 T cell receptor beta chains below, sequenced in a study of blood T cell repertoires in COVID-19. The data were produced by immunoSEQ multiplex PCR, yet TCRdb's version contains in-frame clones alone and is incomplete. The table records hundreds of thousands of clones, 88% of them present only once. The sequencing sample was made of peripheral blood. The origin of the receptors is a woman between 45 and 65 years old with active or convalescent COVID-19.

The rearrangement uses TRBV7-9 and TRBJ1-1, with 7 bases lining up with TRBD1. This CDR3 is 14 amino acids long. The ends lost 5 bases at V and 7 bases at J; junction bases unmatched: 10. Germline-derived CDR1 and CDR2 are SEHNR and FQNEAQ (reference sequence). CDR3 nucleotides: TGTGCCAGCAGCCGACAGGGCTTTGCCGTTGAAGCTTTCTTT. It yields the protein CASSRQGFAVEAFF.

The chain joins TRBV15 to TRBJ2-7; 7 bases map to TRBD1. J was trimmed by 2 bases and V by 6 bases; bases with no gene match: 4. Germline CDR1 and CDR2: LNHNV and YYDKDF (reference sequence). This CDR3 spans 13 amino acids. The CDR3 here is CATRVQGAYEQYF. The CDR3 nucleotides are TGTGCCACCAGAGTTCAGGGGGCCTACGAGCAGTACTTC.

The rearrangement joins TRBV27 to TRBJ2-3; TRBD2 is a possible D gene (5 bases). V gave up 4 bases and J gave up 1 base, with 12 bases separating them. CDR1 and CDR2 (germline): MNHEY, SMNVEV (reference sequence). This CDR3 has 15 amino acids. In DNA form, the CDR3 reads TGTGCCAGCAGTTCCCCCGGGATAGGCACAGATACGCAGTATTTT. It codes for CASSSPGIGTDTQYF.

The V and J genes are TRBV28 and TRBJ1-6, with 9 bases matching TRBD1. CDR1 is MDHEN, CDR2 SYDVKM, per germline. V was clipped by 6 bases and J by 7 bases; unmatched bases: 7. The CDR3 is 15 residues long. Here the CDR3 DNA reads TGTGCCAGCAGACCTGGACAGGGGCAGAATTCACCCCTCCACTTT. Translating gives CASRPGQGQNSPLHF.